This TCR beta chain was found in a study of post-analysis software for immune sequencing data. Every TCR beta cDNA library bore unique molecular identifiers. MiXCR, applied by TCRdb to the PCR reads, yields one record per CDR3 protein. The sample lists roughly 570,000 distinct CDR3 sequences, 30% to 40% seen once, with approximately 6% in the top ten. This CDR3 contains 20 residues. Unmatched junction bases numbered 10, after V lost 0 bases and J lost 0 bases. CDR1 is ENHRY, CDR2 SYGVKD, per germline. Study-wide points: Comparison of patients with controls showed roughly five TRBV segments more frequent in patients, TRBV5-6, TRBV5-1 and TRBV20-1 among them. Those with multiple sclerosis, the patient group, showed significantly lower normalized Chao1 diversity than controls.

In its sample, this clonotype was seen a few times. Its antigen remains unidentified. The V and J genes are TRBV10-3 and TRBJ2-4, with TRBD2 matching 11 bases. This sequence was found in a girl aged 2-17 years with multiple sclerosis. Sequenced input: blood. DNA of the CDR3: TGTGCCATCAGTGAGTCACTGGTAGCGGGGGGGCCCGGAGCCAAAAACATTCAGTACTTC. Translation: CAISESLVAGGPGAKNIQYF.